This T cell receptor (beta chain) was sequenced during a study of blood T cell repertoires in COVID-19. Turning to the study itself: Sites in the United States, Italy and Spain provided acute and convalescent COVID-19 samples.

The table lists this clone with a count of one. Germline V gives CDR1 SNHLY, CDR2 FYNNEI. V was clipped by 4 bases and J by 3 bases, with 12 bases between them. The CDR3 is made up of 15 amino acids. Source study methods: Amplified reference gene primers provided the basis for estimating nucleated cell counts. The repertoire was sequenced with immunoSEQ multiplex PCR; TCRdb's copy has only in-frame clones and lacks some. D and trimming were read from the DNA, whereas the V and J calls and clone size are those reported in that table. The table lists about 100,000 clones, 70% to 80% of them singletons, with over 10% in the top ten.

Sequenced: peripheral blood. The chain has TRBV2 and TRBJ1-4; possibly TRBD1 for D (5 bases). The sequence came from a woman between 65 and 79 years old with acute or convalescent COVID-19. CDR3 bases: TGTGCCAGCAGTGGGGACTCTCCGGCTAATGAAAAACTGTTTTTT. Encoded protein: CASSGDSPANEKLFF.